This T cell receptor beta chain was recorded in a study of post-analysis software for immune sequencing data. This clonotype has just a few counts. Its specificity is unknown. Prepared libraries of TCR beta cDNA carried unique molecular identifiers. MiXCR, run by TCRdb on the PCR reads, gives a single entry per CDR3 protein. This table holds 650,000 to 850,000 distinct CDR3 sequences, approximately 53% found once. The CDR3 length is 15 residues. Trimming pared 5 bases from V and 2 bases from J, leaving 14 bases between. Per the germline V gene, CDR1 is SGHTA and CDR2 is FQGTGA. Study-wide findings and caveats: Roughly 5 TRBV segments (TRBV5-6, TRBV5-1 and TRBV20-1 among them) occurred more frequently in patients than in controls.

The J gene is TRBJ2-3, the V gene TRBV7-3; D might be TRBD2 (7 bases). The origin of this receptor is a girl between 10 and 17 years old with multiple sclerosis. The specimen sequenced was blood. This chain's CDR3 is CASSESGGFTDTQYF. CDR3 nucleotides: TGTGCCAGCAGCGAGTCGGGGGGCTTCACAGATACGCAGTATTTT.